The clone carrying this T cell receptor beta chain was observed a handful of times. Its matching antigen is unknown. The CDR3 consists of 17 residues. Germline V lookup: CDR1 MGHRA, CDR2 YSYEKL. Unmatched junction bases numbered 9, after V lost 4 bases and J lost 0 bases. This sample stems from a study of shared clonotypes between healthy human individuals. Donors had no recently reported acute infections or vaccinations and were HIV-negative. Sequencing was performed with immunoSEQ multiplex PCR; in TCRdb, only in-frame clones are kept and a portion is missing. This sample carries about 1 million clones, about 80% of them seen once, and the ten largest clones take 1.4% to 1.5%. Findings and caveats of the study: Depth of sequencing was expected to influence donor clonotype sharing. Non-shared clonotypes displayed generation probabilities falling below those of clonotypes present in all four donors.

Sequenced input: memory CD4+ T cells sorted from blood. Documented subset: CD45RA-negative fraction. The TCR originated in a man younger than 35 in good health. The chain is built from TRBV4-1 and TRBJ1-5; 7 nucleotides align to TRBD1. The CDR3 DNA is TGCGCCAGCAGCCCGCGGGACAGTTCGAATAGCAATCAGCCCCAGCATTTT. Amino acid sequence: CASSPRDSSNSNQPQHF.